The present T cell receptor (beta chain) was sequenced within a study of beta chain features in type 1 diabetes. Study conclusions and caveats: Since sequencing was performed on cDNA, cells with high TCR expression could be over-represented. TCRB CDR3 length was moderately but significantly reduced in all four CD4+ subsets of Type 1 diabetes patients. Among type 1 diabetes patients, VDJ junctions had fewer insertions and more deletions.

It was via CD45RO/CCR7/CD25/CD127/CD95/CD27 that CD4+ naive, central memory, regulatory and stem cell-like memory cells were sorted. V lost 8 bases, J lost 8 bases, and 13 bases lay in between. The CDR3 has 12 residues. Germline CDR1 reads SNHLY; CDR2 reads FYNNEI. Investigators reverse transcribed all isolated RNA, so they sequenced expressed TCRB transcripts. Some clones are missing from TCRdb's copy, which holds only in-frame ones; the method was immunoSEQ multiplex PCR. The repertoire includes 600,000 to 700,000 clones, around 15% of them detected once, and 0.022% sits in the top ten. This clone has a handful of counts. Antigen unknown.

This chain connects TRBV2 to TRBJ1-5; D perhaps matches TRBD1 (5 bases). Material for sequencing was naive CD4+ T cells from blood. The TCR comes from a man aged 18 to 29 with type 1 diabetes. CDR3 in amino acids: CASRRMGEPQHF. In DNA, the CDR3 is TGTGCCAGCCGGAGAATGGGGGAGCCCCAGCATTTT.